The sample holds a few counts of the clone carrying this T cell receptor (beta chain). Its target is unknown. This sample stems from a study of response to subunit inactivated influenza vaccine. CDR1 is MNHEY, CDR2 SVGEGT, per germline. The CDR3 is 12 amino acids. V dropped 3 bases and J dropped 4 bases, with 6 bases sitting between them. TCRdb recomputed calls from the RT-PCR reads with MiXCR, one row per CDR3 protein. The data show 150,000 to 200,000 distinct CDR3 sequences, about 11% seen once. The study's findings and limits: The authors suggested that few new T cells are recruited per seasonal influenza vaccination.

This TCR was sampled from a man aged 50-60 years who received an inactivated influenza vaccine. The material was non-naive T cells sorted from PBMCs, obtained roughly 45 days after vaccination. The J gene is TRBJ1-2, the V gene TRBV6-2 or TRBV6-3, with D unclear. CDR3 sequence (DNA): TGTGCCAGCAGTTATGGGGTCTATGGCTACACCTTC. Its protein product is CASSYGVYGYTF.